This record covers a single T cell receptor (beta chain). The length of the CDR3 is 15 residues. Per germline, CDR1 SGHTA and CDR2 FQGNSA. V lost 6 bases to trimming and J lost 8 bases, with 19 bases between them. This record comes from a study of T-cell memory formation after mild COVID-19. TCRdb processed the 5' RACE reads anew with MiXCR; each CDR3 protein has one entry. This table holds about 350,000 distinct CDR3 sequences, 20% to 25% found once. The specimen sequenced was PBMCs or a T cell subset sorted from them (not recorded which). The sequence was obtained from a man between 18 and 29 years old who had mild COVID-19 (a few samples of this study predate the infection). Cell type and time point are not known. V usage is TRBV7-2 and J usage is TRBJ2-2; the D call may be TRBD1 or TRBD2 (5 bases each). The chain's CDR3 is CASRRPGAKEGELFF. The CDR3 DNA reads TGTGCCAGCAGACGCCCCGGGGCCAAGGAAGGGGAGCTGTTTTTT.